This record covers a single T cell receptor (beta chain). Germline values: CDR1 SGHKS, CDR2 YYEKEE (reference sequence). The V and J ends lost 2 bases and 7 bases respectively, with 3 bases between them. The CDR3 sequence is 11 residues long. This sample is part of a study of blood T cell repertoires in COVID-19. Per the original methods: The assay estimated nucleated cells by amplifying reference gene primers. Sequenced by immunoSEQ multiplex PCR; TCRdb stores in-frame clones only, minus some. V and J calls plus clone size are reproduced from that table; the DNA served to infer D and trimming. In the table there are over 250,000 clones, more than 75% of which are singletons.

The receptor was derived from a man aged 40-50 years who had recovered from COVID-19. J is TRBJ2-2 and V is TRBV5-5; D unresolved. Sequenced material: peripheral blood. The CDR3 is CASSFGGELFF. Written as DNA, the CDR3 is TGTGCCAGCAGCTTCGGCGGGGAGCTGTTTTTT.